This T cell receptor (beta chain) stems from a study of blood T cell repertoires in COVID-19. Study details: Sites across the United States, Italy and Spain contributed samples from acute and convalescent COVID-19. T cells, B-cell-depleted T cells, or PBMCs supplied cDNA or gDNA.

Per the original methods: Researchers report that nucleated cell counts were estimated from reference gene primer amplification. Sequencing was performed with immunoSEQ multiplex PCR; in TCRdb, only in-frame clones are kept and a portion is missing. That table furnishes V, J and clone size, whereas the DNA furnished D and trimming. The table includes about 120,000 clones, about 89% detected once. This clone was found once. The CDR3 spans 13 residues. Trimming stripped 4 bases from V and 4 bases from J, with 12 bases between. Germline V lookup: CDR1 SQVTM, CDR2 ANQGSEA. The J gene is TRBJ2-3, the V gene TRBV29-1, with D maybe TRBD2 (6 bases). The clonotype was recovered from a woman in her 70s with acute or convalescent COVID-19. Sequenced: peripheral blood. DNA of the CDR3: TGCAGCGTTGGGAGGGTGTCTGCAGATACGCAGTATTTT. As protein: CSVGRVSADTQYF.